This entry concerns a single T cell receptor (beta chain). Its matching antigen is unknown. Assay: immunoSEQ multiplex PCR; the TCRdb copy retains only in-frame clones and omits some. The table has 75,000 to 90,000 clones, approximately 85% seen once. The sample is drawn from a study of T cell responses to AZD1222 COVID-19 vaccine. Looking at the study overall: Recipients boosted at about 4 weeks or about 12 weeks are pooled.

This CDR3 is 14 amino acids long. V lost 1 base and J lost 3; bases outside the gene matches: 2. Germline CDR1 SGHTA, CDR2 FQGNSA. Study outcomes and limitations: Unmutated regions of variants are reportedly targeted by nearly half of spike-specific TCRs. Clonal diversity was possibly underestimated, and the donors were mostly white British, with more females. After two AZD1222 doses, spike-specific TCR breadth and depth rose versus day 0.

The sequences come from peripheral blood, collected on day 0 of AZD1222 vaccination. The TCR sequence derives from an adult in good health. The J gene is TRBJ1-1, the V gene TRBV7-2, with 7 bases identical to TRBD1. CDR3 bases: TGTGCCAGCAGCTTAGACAGGGGATACACTGAAGCTTTCTTT. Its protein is CASSLDRGYTEAFF.